A single T cell receptor beta chain is shown here with its context. This clonotype was seen many times. This clone's antigen is unknown. There are no base qualities to consult, and no much larger clone falls within one base. The CDR3 covers 13 residues, taking in both the cysteine and the phenylalanine. Only CDR3 DNA remains: 39 bases, in frame from the first base. From V the trimming removes 7 bases and from J it removes 7 bases, while the gene matches leave 6 bases of the junction unaccounted for. CDR1 and CDR2, per the germline V gene, are SGHTA and FQGNSA. This sample is part of a study of T cells in Graves' hyperthyroidism and ophthalmopathy (dated by TCRdb to about 2019). Study-wide context: Peripheral blood was collected at initial diagnosis, before any treatment. The study also compared thyroid tissue and blood T-cell repertoires from five or six Graves' hyperthyroidism patients. Whether ophthalmopathy could be predicted prospectively was tested in an independent validation cohort made up of 18 hyperthyroidism patients plus 17 patients who later progressed to ophthalmopathy. The paper reports TCR Vbeta CDR3 sequencing of roughly 140 peripheral blood samples: 40 to 45 ophthalmopathy, under 80 hyperthyroidism and around 17 progressor patients. Once sampling was done, hyperthyroidism patients were given methimazole at a starting dose of 30 mg daily, whereas ophthalmopathy patients were given high-dose intravenous methylprednisolone. To identify distinguishing TCR V-J signatures, a discovery cohort of about 95 patients was used, comprising 40 to 45 with Graves' ophthalmopathy and about 59 with stable Graves' hyperthyroidism. The 90 to 100 discovery patients were randomly divided into training and test sets at a 7:3 ratio.

Results and caveats for the whole study, not just this receptor: No statistical method was used to set the sample size in advance, and investigators knew the group allocation. A 13 V-J signature model separated ophthalmopathy from stable hyperthyroidism, with over 85% sensitivity and 81% to 82% specificity in cross-validation and 80%/75% in testing. Most expanded thyroid clonotypes (frequency above 0.001) were also detected in blood, suggesting blood repertoires may reflect thyroid immune responses. During validation, the model predicted progression to ophthalmopathy a median of approximately 6 months ahead of onset, with almost 71% sensitivity and more than 72% specificity.

The TCR beta CDR3 regions were amplified from RNA transcripts. The first round of RT-PCR for the TCR CDR3 was performed with the HTBI primer set and the Qiagen OneStep RT-PCR kit. The libraries were constructed in a second round of multiplex PCR and then size-selected and purified. Sequencing of the libraries was done on an Illumina HiSeq2000 using paired-end 100 bp reads. The study's processing was this. SOAPnuke was used to process the raw data, with reads discarded if the reads contained adapters or uncalled bases, had a mean Phred below 15, or lacked an exact constant-primer or identifier match. COPE v1.2.5 was used to merge high-quality paired reads, and clonotypes were defined as unique nucleotide sequences. MiTCR v1.1 was used to align the clonotypes against IMGT TRBV, TRBD and TRBJ reference segments. The analysis was restricted to V-J combinations with a frequency above 0.0001, which together covered 99.2% of the repertoires. The TCS score was defined as the ratio of F50 (clonal expansion) to E x V (chaos), calculated using BLOSUM62-based TCRdist between CDR3 peptides within each V-J. Welch's t-statistics and random forest reduced fewer than 550 V-J features to roughly 13, which were used in a naive Bayes classifier (R e1071). The public sequencing data were trimmed at Q25 with fastp and processed into clonotypes with MiXCR by TCRdb, which kept only in-frame beta chains. Entries are consolidated by CDR3 protein sequence, retaining the most common genes and DNA. The V and J calls and clone size are TCRdb's, not the authors'. This sample comprises over 550,000 distinct CDR3 sequences, approximately 16% of them detected only once. Together, the top ten hold under 20% of the sample.

Graves' hyperthyroidism was defined as stable when no progression to ophthalmopathy occurred over 18 months of follow-up. Hyperthyroidism patients were newly diagnosed, with disease duration under 2 months, and aged 18 to 65 years. Patients with uncontrolled infections, other autoimmune diseases, pregnancy or lactation were excluded. Diagnoses relied on clinical symptoms, serum thyroxine and TRAb, thyroid ultrasound and orbital computed tomography. Ficoll-Paque density gradient centrifugation was used to isolate PBMCs from 8 to 10 ml of fresh peripheral blood. Total RNA was extracted using Trizol reagent, and RNA quality was assessed on an Agilent 2100 Bioanalyzer.

The sequencing sample was made of blood. The sequence derives from a woman between 18 and 29 years old with Graves' hyperthyroidism. The rearrangement joined TRBV7-2 to TRBJ2-7, with 11 bases in between that match TRBD2. This receptor has the CDR3 CASKLAGAEEQYF. The nucleotides read TGTGCCAGCAAACTAGCGGGGGCGGAGGAGCAGTACTTC.